This T cell receptor beta chain came from a study of CD8+CD57+ T cells in acquired aplastic anemia. Overall study: The sorted CD4+ and CD8+ cells yielded an average around 3.2 ug of DNA. Broader study findings: Patients shared around 31 CD8+ CDR3 sequences with controls.

Genomic DNA served as template for TCR beta VDJ and CDR3 profiling. TCRdb itself ran the reads through MiXCR, one entry per CDR3 protein. The table shows approximately 190,000 distinct CDR3 sequences, with 48% occurring only once. Remarks on this clonotype: Its target is unknown. Germline is not matched at one junction end, which may reflect a read error.

The CDR3 length is 16 residues. CDR1 and CDR2 from the germline V gene are SSHAT and FNYEAQ (reference sequence). In patients chosen for sequencing, flow cytometry had shown CD8+CD57+ cell expansion. By the time of blood sampling, patients had still received no therapy. The TCR sequence derives from a human donor with aplastic anemia. The rearrangement joins TRBV7-7 to TRBJ2-7; D perhaps matches TRBD2 (6 bases). The specimen was sorted CD4+, CD8+, or CD8+CD57+ T cells (not recorded which) from PBMCs. The CDR3 DNA reads TGTGCTAGCAGCTTTGGGGGGACGAGGGTTGGTTACGAGCAGTACTTC. This sequence encodes CASSFGGTRVGYEQYF. Drawing the rest from reference TRBV7-7 and TRBJ2-7, the complete variable domain is GAGVSQSPRYKVTKRGQDVTLRCDPISSHATLYWYQQALGQGPEFLTYFNYEAQPDKSGLPSDRFSAERPEGSISTLTIQRTEQRDSAMYRCASSFGGTRVGYEQYFGPGTRLTVT.